This T cell receptor beta chain was captured by sequencing in a study of cytomegalovirus exposure and HLA in healthy donors. Researchers ran the PCR with 60 Vbeta and 13 Jbeta primers. Per the study methods: Per a later analysis, the number of unique TCR beta chains was around 80 million, of which 10 million to 11 million were shared. Generated by immunoSEQ multiplex PCR, the TCRdb table keeps only in-frame clones and is missing some. The V and J calls and clone size are taken from that table; D and trimming were inferred from the DNA. The sample lists approximately 100,000 clones, about a tenth occurring once. In the case of this clone: The antigen is undetermined.

Findings of the study overall: Rare TCR sequences dominated, though some public TCRs recurred in many donors. In an earlier analysis, about 87% or about 30%: the productive usage of most TCR beta V segments.

V was pared by 7 bases and J by 7 bases, with 14 bases between. The V gene's germline CDR1 is MNHNS and CDR2 SASEGT. The CDR3 totals 13 residues. The rearrangement uses TRBV6-1 and TRBJ2-1, with D unresolved. The sequenced sample consisted of PBMCs. This sequence originates from a man in his forties in good health and CMV-seropositive. The CDR3 sequence: CASITEHTNEQFF. CDR3 DNA: TGTGCCAGCATTACAGAGCATACGAATGAGCAGTTCTTC.